The clone carrying this TCR beta chain ranks as medium-sized. The antigen is unknown. Being off target in a library aimed at alpha chains, this beta chain has a size of little meaning. The data stem from a study of spatial heterogeneity in lung cancer. In the study overall: The average count in raw reads for each unique TCR and UMI combination exceeded 9.5 appearances.

From germline, CDR1 is MDHEN and CDR2 SYDVKM. This CDR3 region has 15 residues. With 6 bases clipped from V and 0 bases from J, the junction kept 5 bases outside the gene matches. Regarding the study as a whole: Counts that tracked tumor mutation counts were those of expanded intratumoral alpha and beta TCRs. Coverage of tumor T cells, by estimate, reached around 7.6% for alpha chains and about 13% for beta chains.

Each CDR3 protein is one row after TCRdb ran MiXCR on the 5' RACE reads. The sample records almost 7,500 distinct CDR3 sequences, roughly 13% being singletons. The time point denotes: sample taken at primary tumor resection. The cohort: around 79 early-stage, untreated non-small cell lung cancer patients. Sequencing of whole RNA from tumor, nontumor lung or frozen PBMC involved no sorting. This sample comprised lung tumor tissue, obtained at surgery. This TCR was sampled from a female donor with early-stage non-small cell lung cancer. The chain links TRBV28 to TRBJ2-1, with 7 nucleotides matching TRBD1. The CDR3: CASRRGGLSYNEQFF. Here the CDR3 DNA reads TGTGCCAGCAGACGAGGGGGCCTCTCCTACAATGAGCAGTTCTTC.